This T cell receptor (beta chain) emerged from a study of identical twins. Findings and caveats of the study: In zero-insertion analyses, partial confounding could arise from invariant MAIT and iNKT cells.

Germline CDR1 reads MNHEY; CDR2 reads SVGAGI. V dropped 0 bases and J dropped 15 bases, with 18 bases sitting between them. CDR3 length equals 14 residues. A note on this clonotype: No antigen is known for it.

Using its own MiXCR run on the 5' RACE reads, TCRdb lists one record per CDR3 protein. The sample has 250,000 to 300,000 distinct CDR3 sequences; 7.5% to 9.5% are singletons. Another study also made use of these data, one on yellow fever vaccine responses in identical twins.

The sequenced sample was CD8+ T cells sorted from blood. The clonotype was recovered from a woman under 30 in good health. The gene calls are TRBV6-5 and TRBJ2-1; D ambiguous. The CDR3 nucleotides read TGTGCCAGCAGTTACTCCTCCGAACCTGGGAAAGGGTTCTTC. This encodes CASSYSSEPGKGFF.